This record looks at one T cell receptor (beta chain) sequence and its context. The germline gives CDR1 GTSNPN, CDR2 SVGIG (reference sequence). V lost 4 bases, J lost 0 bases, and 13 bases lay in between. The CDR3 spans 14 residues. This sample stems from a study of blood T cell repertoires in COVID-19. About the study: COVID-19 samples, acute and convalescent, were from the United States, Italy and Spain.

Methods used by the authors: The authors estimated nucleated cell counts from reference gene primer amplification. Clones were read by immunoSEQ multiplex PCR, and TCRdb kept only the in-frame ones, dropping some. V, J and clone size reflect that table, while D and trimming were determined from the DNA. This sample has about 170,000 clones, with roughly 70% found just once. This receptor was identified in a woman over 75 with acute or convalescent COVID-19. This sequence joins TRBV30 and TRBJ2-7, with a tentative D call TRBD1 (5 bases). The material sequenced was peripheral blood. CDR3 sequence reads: CAWKKDTNSYEQYF. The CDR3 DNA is TGTGCCTGGAAGAAGGACACCAACTCCTACGAGCAGTACTTC.